This T cell receptor beta chain was identified during a study of human T cells and chemical hapten exposure. On the study more broadly: Diphenylcyclopropenone was applied weekly to patients' scalps across the roughly 23-week study. TCR yields per sample varied, mainly owing to small pooled library volume differences.

The library labeled individual cDNA molecules by adding unique molecular identifiers to them. TCRdb re-called the RACE reads through MiXCR, storing one row per CDR3 protein. In the table there are 30,000 to 40,000 distinct CDR3 sequences, 6% to 9.5% of which are singletons. Time point described: pre-sensitization, week 0. The treatment is: therapeutic diphenylcyclopropenone sensitization with weekly scalp DPC. Ahead of applying each patch test, blood was sampled. This clonotype was counted many times. The V end was cut by 2 bases, the J end by 0 bases, with 8 bases between. The germline V gene has CDR1 MGHRA and CDR2 YSYEKL. This CDR3 contains 15 residues.

Source: whole blood, taken in connection with sensitization to the hapten diphenylcyclopropenone (DPC). This sequence originates from a woman in her forties or fifties with alopecia areata. Some clones in this sample may be carry-over from other donors' samples. V and J are TRBV4-1 and TRBJ1-3; D remains unclear. The CDR3 protein is CASSQTGSSGNTIYF. In nucleotides, the CDR3 is TGCGCCAGCAGCCAAACCGGGTCCTCTGGAAACACCATATATTTT.